The entry below gives a single TCR beta chain sequence along with its context. Its specificity is not known. Extraction of RNA preceded its reverse transcription into cDNA, which served as the sequencing template. Clones were sequenced by immunoSEQ multiplex PCR, and TCRdb holds only the in-frame ones, with some missing. The sample includes 150,000 to 200,000 clones, around three fifths of them seen just once. The data stem from a study of CD8+ T cells in alopecia areata. Study overall: A 6-month period off drug followed tofacitinib, which lasted 6 to 18 months.

Study results and caveats: Expanded CD8+ clones among the top 100, and scalp clonality, were significantly decreased by tofacitinib.

Specified treatment: oral pan-JAK inhibitor, 5-10 mg twice daily. CDR3 length: 16 amino acids. V lost 3 bases and J 5 bases, leaving 19 bases between the germline ends. Looked up from germline, CDR1 is LNHNV and CDR2 is YYDKDF (reference sequence). The genes are TRBV15 and TRBJ2-5, with D maybe TRBD1 (6 bases). This TCR was sampled from a human donor with alopecia areata. This material consisted of CD4+ T cells sorted from blood, taken at week 24, from a patient treated with tofacitinib. Written as DNA, the CDR3 is TGTGCCACCAGCAGTCCTCTCCTCAGGGGCGGGGAGACCCAGTACTTC. It encodes CATSSPLLRGGETQYF.